This T cell receptor (beta chain) was captured in a study of CD8 T cells in ankylosing spondylitis. The sample holds a few counts of this clonotype. Its antigen is not known. The CDR3 runs to 16 residues. V lost 7 bases and J 0 bases, leaving 15 bases between the germline ends. Whole-study results and caveats: Disease-linked clones were reportedly significantly enriched in matched ankylosing spondylitis synovial fluid. A TCR beta motif of fewer than ten highly homologous variants seemed to mark ankylosing spondylitis blood.

By quantitative 5'-RACE with molecular barcodes, the TCR beta libraries were made. TCRdb re-analysed the 5' RACE reads in MiXCR, keeping a single row per CDR3 protein. The table records under 950,000 distinct CDR3 sequences, 15% to 20% of them present only once. This chain links TRBV12-3 or TRBV12-4 with TRBJ2-2; D might be TRBD2 (5 bases). What was sequenced was blood, either unsorted or a sorted T cell fraction (not recorded which). This receptor was taken from a male donor with ankylosing spondylitis. For the CDR3, the DNA is TGTGCCAGCACCCCTCCCCGGGGAGCGAACACCGGGGAGCTGTTTTTT. Translated, it gives CASTPPRGANTGELFF.